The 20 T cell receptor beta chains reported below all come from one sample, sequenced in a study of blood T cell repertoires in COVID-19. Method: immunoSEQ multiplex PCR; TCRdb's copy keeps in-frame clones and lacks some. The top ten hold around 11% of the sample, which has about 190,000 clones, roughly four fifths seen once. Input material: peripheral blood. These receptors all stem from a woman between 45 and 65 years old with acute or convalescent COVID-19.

CDR3 sequence reads: CASSQGRSRNTEAFF. In nucleotides, the CDR3 is TGTGCCAGCAGCCAAGGGAGGAGTAGGAACACTGAAGCTTTCTTT. The chain carries TRBV3-1 (or the pseudogene TRBV3-2) and TRBJ1-1, with no clear D. The germline gives CDR1 LGHDT, CDR2 YNNKEL (reference sequence). This CDR3 comprises 15 residues. Trimming removed 1 base at V and 1 base at J, with 10 bases between.

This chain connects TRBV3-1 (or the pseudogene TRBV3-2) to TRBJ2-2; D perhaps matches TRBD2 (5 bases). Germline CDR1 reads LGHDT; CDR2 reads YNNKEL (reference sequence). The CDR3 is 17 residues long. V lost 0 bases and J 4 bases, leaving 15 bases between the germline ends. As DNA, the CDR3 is TGTGCCAGCAGCCAAGATGTCCGGGGTGGGTCCACCGGGGAGCTGTTTTTT. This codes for CASSQDVRGGSTGELFF.

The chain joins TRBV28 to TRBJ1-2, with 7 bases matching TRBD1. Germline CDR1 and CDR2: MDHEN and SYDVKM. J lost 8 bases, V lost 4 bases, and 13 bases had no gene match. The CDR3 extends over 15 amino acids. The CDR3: CASSSGTVWSRGYTF. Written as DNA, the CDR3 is TGTGCCAGCAGTTCCGGGACAGTCTGGTCGAGGGGCTACACCTTC.

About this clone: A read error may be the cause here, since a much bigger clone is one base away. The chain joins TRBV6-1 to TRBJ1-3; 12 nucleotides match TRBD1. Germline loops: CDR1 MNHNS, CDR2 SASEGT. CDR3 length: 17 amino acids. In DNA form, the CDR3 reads TGTGCCGGCAGTGGGGGACAGGGGGCTGTAACTGGAAACACCATATATTTT. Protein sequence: CAGSGGQGAVTGNTIYF.

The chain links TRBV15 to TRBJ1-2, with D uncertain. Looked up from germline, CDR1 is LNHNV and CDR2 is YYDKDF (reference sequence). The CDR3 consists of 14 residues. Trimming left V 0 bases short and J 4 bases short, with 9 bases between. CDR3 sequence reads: CATSREAGSYGYTF. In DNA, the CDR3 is TGTGCCACCAGCAGAGAGGCAGGTTCCTATGGCTACACCTTC.

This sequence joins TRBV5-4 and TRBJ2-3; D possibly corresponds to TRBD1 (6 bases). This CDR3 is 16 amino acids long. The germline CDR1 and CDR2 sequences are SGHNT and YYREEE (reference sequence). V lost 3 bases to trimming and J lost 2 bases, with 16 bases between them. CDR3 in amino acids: CASSSPRTDLTDTQYF. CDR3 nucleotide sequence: TGTGCCAGCAGCTCCCCTCGGACAGACCTCACAGATACGCAGTATTTT.

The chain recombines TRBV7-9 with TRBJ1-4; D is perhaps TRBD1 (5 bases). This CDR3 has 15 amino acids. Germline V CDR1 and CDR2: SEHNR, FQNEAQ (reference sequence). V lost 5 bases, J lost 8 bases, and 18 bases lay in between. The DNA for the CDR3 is TGTGCCAGCAGCCTCCCCGGGGGGACTGGGGAAAAACTGTTTTTT. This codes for CASSLPGGTGEKLFF.

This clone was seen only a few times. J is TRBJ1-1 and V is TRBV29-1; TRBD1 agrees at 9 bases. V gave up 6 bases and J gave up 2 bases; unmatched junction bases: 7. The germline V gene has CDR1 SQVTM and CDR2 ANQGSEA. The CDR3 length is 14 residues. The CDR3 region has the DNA TGCAGCGTCCCCCGGGACAGGGCAAACACTGAAGCTTTCTTT. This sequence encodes CSVPRDRANTEAFF.

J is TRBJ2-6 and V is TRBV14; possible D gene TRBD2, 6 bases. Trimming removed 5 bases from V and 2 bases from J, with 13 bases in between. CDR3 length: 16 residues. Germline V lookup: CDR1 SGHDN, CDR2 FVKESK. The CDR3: CASSGERTTGANVLTF. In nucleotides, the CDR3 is TGTGCCAGCAGCGGGGAAAGGACTACTGGGGCCAACGTCCTGACTTTC.

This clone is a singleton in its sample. In DNA, the CDR3 is TGTGCCAGCAGTGGACAGGGAGGGGGTTACAATTCACCCCTCCACTTT. This codes for CASSGQGGGYNSPLHF. The chain couples TRBV6-6 to TRBJ1-6, with 8 bases fitting TRBD1. The germline V gene has CDR1 MNHNY and CDR2 SVGAGI (reference sequence). The V gene end was trimmed by 5 bases and the J gene end by 7 bases; junction bases not matched to a gene: 10. The CDR3 loop spans 16 amino acids.

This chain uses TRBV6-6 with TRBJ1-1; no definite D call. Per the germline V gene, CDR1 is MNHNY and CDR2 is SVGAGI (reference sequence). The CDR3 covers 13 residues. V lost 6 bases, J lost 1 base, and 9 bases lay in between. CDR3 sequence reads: CASSPHTNTEAFF. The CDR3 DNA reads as TGTGCCAGCAGCCCCCACACGAACACTGAAGCTTTCTTT.

The CDR3 DNA is TGCGCCAGCAGCACTCAAGCGGGAGTTATCTACAATGAGCAGTTCTTC. It specifies CASSTQAGVIYNEQFF. This sequence joins TRBV5-1 and TRBJ2-1; 8 bases line up with TRBD2. From germline, CDR1 is SGHRS and CDR2 YFSETQ. Trimming removed 4 bases from V and 3 bases from J; junction bases left unmatched: 9. The CDR3 totals 16 residues.

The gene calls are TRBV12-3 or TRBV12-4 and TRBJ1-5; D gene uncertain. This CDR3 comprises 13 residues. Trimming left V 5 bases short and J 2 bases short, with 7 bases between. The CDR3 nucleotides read TGTGCCAGCAGTACTCAGGGCAATCAGCCCCAGCATTTT. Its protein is CASSTQGNQPQHF.

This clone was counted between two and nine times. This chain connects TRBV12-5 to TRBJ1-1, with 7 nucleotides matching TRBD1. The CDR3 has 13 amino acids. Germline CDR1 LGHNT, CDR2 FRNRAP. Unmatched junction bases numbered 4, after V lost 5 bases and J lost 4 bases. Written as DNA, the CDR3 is TGTGCTAGTGGTGGAACAGGGGTCACTGAAGCTTTCTTT. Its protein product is CASGGTGVTEAFF.

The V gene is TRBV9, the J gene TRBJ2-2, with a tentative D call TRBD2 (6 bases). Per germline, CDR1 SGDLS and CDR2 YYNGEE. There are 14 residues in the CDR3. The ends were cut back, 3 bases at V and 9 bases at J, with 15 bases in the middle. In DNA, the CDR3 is TGTGCCAGCAGCGGTGAGGGGAGCGGGCGGGAGCTGTTTTTT. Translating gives CASSGEGSGRELFF.

CDR3 in amino acids: CASESDTQYF. As DNA, the CDR3 is TGTGCCAGTGAGTCAGATACGCAGTATTTT. The rearrangement uses TRBV19 and TRBJ2-3; D is unresolved. Trimming pared 8 bases from V and 4 bases from J, leaving 4 bases between. From germline, CDR1 is LNHDA and CDR2 SQIVND (reference sequence). The CDR3 length is 10 residues. Supplemented by reference TRBV19 and TRBJ2-3, the full variable domain reads DGGITQSPKYLFRKEGQNVTLSCEQNLNHDAMYWYRQDPGQGLRLIYYSQIVNDFQKGDIAEGYSVSREKKESFPLTVTSAQKNPTAFYLCASESDTQYFGPGTRLTVL.

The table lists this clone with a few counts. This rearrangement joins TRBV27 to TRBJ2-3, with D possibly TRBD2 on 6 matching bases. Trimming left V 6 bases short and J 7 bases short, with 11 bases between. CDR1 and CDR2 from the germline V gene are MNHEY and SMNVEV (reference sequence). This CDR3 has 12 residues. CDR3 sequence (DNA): TGTGCCAGCAGCGGGGGTACAAATACGCAGTATTTT. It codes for CASSGGTNTQYF.

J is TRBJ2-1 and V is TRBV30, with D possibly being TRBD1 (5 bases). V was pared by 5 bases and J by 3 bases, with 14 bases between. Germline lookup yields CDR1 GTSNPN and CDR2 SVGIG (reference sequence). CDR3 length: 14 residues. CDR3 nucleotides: TGTGCCTGGGGGAAGGGGATCAACTACAATGAGCAGTTCTTC. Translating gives CAWGKGINYNEQFF.

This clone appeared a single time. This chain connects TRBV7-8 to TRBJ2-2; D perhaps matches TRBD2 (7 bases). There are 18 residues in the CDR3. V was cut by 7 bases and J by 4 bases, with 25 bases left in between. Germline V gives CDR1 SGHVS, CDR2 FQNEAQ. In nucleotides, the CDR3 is TGTGCCAGCACCAAGAGGGGCCAGGGGACTACGGTCACCGGGGAGCTGTTTTTT. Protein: CASTKRGQGTTVTGELFF.

CDR3 loop: CASTAWGGTETQYF. In nucleotides, the CDR3 is TGCGCCAGCACCGCCTGGGGAGGGACAGAGACCCAGTACTTC. This sequence joins TRBV5-1 and TRBJ2-5; 7 positions agree with TRBD2. CDR3 length: 14 residues. V dropped 6 bases and J dropped 4; count of bases not matched to a gene: 9. Germline CDR1 reads SGHRS; CDR2 reads YFSETQ.